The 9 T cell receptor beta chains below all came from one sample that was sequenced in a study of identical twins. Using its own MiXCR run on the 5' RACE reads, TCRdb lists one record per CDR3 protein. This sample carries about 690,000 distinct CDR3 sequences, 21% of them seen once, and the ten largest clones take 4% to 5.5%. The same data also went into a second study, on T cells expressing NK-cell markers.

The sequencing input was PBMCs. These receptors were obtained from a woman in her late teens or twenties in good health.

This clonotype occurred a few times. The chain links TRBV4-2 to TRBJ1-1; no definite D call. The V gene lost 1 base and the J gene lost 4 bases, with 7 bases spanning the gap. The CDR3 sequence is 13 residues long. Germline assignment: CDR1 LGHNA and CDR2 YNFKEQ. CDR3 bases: TGTGCCAGCAGCCAAGGTGGACTCACTGAAGCTTTCTTT. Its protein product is CASSQGGLTEAFF.

CDR3 in DNA: TGCGCCAGCAGCTTAAGACTAGCGGGGGAAAATGAGCAGTTCTTC. Amino acids: CASSLRLAGENEQFF. This chain uses TRBV5-1 with TRBJ2-1; 12 positions agree with TRBD2. V shed 2 bases and J 7 bases; nucleotides not matched to a gene: 4. This CDR3 is built from 15 residues. Germline V gene data show CDR1 as SGHRS and CDR2 as YFSETQ.

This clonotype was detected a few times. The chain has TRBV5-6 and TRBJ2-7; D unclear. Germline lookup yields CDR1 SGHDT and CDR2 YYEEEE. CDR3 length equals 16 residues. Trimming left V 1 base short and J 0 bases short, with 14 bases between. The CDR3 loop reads CASSLHPDWSSYEQYF. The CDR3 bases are TGTGCCAGCAGCTTGCATCCCGATTGGAGCTCCTACGAGCAGTACTTC.

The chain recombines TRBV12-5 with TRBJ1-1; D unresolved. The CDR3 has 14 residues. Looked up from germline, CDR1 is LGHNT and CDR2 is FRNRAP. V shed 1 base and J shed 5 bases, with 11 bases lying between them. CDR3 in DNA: TGTGCTAGTGGTTTGGAACCTTCGAGGACTGAAGCTTTCTTT. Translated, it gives CASGLEPSRTEAFF.

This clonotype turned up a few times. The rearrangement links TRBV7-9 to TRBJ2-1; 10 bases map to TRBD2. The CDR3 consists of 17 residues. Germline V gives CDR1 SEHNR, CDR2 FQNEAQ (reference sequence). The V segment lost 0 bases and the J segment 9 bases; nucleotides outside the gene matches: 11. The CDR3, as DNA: TGTGCCAGCAGCTTAGCGCTGAGTAGCGGGAGGTCTAGTGAGCAGTTCTTC. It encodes CASSLALSSGRSSEQFF.

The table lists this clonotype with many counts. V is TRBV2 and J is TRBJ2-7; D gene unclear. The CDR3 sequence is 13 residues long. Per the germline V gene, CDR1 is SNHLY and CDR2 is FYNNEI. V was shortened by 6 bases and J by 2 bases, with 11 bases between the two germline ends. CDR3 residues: CASSATATYEQYF. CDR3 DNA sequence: TGTGCCAGCAGCGCAACTGCTACCTACGAGCAGTACTTC.

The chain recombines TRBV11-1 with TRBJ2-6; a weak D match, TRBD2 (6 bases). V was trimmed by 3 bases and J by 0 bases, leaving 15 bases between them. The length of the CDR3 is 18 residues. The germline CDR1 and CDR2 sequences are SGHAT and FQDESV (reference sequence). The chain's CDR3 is CASSFDGRDFSGANVLTF. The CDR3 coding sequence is TGTGCCAGCAGCTTTGATGGCAGGGACTTCTCTGGGGCCAACGTCCTGACTTTC.

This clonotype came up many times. Here the CDR3 reads CSASGGANTEAFF. The CDR3 bases are TGCAGTGCTAGTGGGGGGGCGAACACTGAAGCTTTCTTT. This chain joins TRBV20-1 and TRBJ1-1, with D maybe TRBD1 (6 bases). The V end was cut by 3 bases, the J end by 1 base, with 9 bases between. Germline V gene data show CDR1 as DFQATT and CDR2 as SNEGSKA (reference sequence). The CDR3 sequence is 13 residues long.

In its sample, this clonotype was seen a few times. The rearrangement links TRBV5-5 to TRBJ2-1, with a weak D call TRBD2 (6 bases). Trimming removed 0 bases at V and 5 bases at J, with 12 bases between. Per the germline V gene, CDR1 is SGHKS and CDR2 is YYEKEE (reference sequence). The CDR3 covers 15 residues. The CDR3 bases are TGTGCCAGCAGCTTGGAGGCTAGCGCCCACAATGAGCAGTTCTTC. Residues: CASSLEASAHNEQFF.